This T cell receptor (beta chain) was captured by sequencing in a study of molecular identifiers for immune sequencing clone quantification. Study summary: Split five ways in replicates, RNA from about 20,000 or 100,000 naive CD8 cells had four portions sequenced.

Study-level points and caveats: Over 99% of CMV-specific effector molecules, but under 1% of naive ones, were in clones above 20 copies.

Libraries of bulk TCR were made by previously described methods (with listed TCR primers). TCRdb reprocessed the PCR reads via MiXCR and lists one record per CDR3 protein. This sample has more than 250,000 distinct CDR3 sequences, with 20% to 25% found just once. This clonotype was seen ten or more times. The antigen is not known. V was cut by 0 bases and J by 2 bases, with 9 bases left in between. This CDR3 spans 15 amino acids. Germline V CDR1 and CDR2: LGHNA, YSLEER. The sample taken for sequencing was naive CD8+ T cells from blood, with Jurkat cell RNA spiked in. This sample's subset: FACS-sorted CD8+CD4-CCR7+CD45RA+ naive T cells. V usage is TRBV4-3 and J usage is TRBJ2-3; D gene unclear. The sequence was collected from a human donor in good health. Some libraries in this study had Jurkat cell RNA spiked in. As DNA, the CDR3 is TGCGCCAGCAGCCAAGAAAGGAGTTTCACAGATACGCAGTATTTT. Residues: CASSQERSFTDTQYF.